This T cell receptor beta chain comes out of a study of CD8 T cells in Susac syndrome. From blood CD8+ and CD4+ T cells, the TCR beta chain was sequenced. It was treatment-naive patients with stable or active relapsing-remitting disease who made up the multiple sclerosis controls. TEMRA cells were FACS-enriched and CD8+ and CD4+ T cells negatively isolated. Reverse transcription used roughly 0.45 to 1 ug RNA and random hexamers. Multiplex PCR with immunoSEQ amplified the TCR beta CDR3 across 54 Vbeta and 13 Jbeta. MiXCR, run by TCRdb on the immunoSEQ multiplex PCR reads, gives a single entry per CDR3 protein. The sample carries approximately 280,000 distinct CDR3 sequences, roughly 81% recorded once. This sequence originates from a human donor with multiple sclerosis. Sequencing was performed on CD8+ T cells from PBMCs.

The CDR3 reads CASSSPLGQGPERVKLFF. The CDR3 DNA reads as TGTGCCAGCAGCTCCCCCCTCGGACAGGGGCCCGAAAGGGTAAAACTGTTTTTT. This chain joins TRBV7-9 and TRBJ1-4, with 9 bases identical to TRBD1. The CDR3 is made up of 18 amino acids. The V segment lost 4 bases and the J segment 10 bases; nucleotides outside the gene matches: 19. From germline, CDR1 is SEHNR and CDR2 FQNEAQ (reference sequence).